This TCR beta chain is drawn from a study of blood T cell repertoires in COVID-19. The overall study: Researchers got acute and convalescent COVID-19 samples from the United States, Italy and Spain.

Measured with immunoSEQ multiplex PCR; TCRdb has only the in-frame clones, and not every one. This repertoire shows about 180,000 clones, 70% to 85% found once; its top ten account for approximately 7.3%. Sample: peripheral blood. This sequence originates from a human donor in a cohort sampled during active COVID-19.

The CDR3 sequence: CASSIGPVEGSEQYF. CDR3 bases: TGTGCCAGCTCGATCGGCCCCGTCGAGGGCTCCGAGCAGTACTTC. This chain connects TRBV18 to TRBJ2-7; tentatively, D is TRBD2 (5 bases). CDR1 is KGHSH and CDR2 is LQKENI in the germline V gene. The CDR3 sequence is 15 residues long. V dropped 6 bases and J dropped 6 bases, with 21 bases sitting between them. Combining the CDR3 with reference TRBV18 and TRBJ2-7 gives the whole variable domain NAGVMQNPRHLVRRRGQEARLRCSPMKGHSHVYWYRQLPEEGLKFMVYLQKENIIDESGMPKERFSAEFPKEGPSILRIQQVVRGDSAAYFCASSIGPVEGSEQYFGPGTRLTVT.